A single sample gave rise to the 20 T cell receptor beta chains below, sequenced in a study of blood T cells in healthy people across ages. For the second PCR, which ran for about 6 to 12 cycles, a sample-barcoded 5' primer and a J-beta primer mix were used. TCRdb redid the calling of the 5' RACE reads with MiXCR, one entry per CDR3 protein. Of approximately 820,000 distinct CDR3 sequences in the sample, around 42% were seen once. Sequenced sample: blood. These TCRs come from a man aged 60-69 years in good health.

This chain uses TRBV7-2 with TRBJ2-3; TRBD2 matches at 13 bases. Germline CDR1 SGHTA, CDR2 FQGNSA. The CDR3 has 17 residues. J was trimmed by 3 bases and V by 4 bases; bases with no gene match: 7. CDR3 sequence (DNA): TGTGCCAGCAGCTGGGGACTAGCGGGGATAGAAACAGATACGCAGTATTTT. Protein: CASSWGLAGIETDTQYF.

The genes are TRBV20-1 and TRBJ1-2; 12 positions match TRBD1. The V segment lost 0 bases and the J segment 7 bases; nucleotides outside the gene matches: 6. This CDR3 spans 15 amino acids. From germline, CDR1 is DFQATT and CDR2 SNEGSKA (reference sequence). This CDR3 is CSARDLGQGAGGYTF. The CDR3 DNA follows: TGCAGTGCTAGAGATCTGGGACAGGGGGCTGGTGGCTACACCTTC.

The chain's CDR3 is CASKRGAVETQYF. The CDR3 nucleotides read TGTGCCAGCAAGCGGGGAGCGGTAGAGACCCAGTACTTC. The chain has TRBV12-3 or TRBV12-4 and TRBJ2-5; 7 bases match TRBD2. CDR3 length equals 13 residues. Trimming cost V 7 bases and J 4 bases; bases outside gene matches: 6.

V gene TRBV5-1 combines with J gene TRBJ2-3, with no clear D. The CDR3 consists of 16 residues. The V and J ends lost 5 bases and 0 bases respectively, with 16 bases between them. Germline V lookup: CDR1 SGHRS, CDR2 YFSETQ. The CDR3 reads CASRPVASPSTDTQYF. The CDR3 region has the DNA TGCGCCAGCAGACCCGTGGCGTCCCCTAGCACAGATACGCAGTATTTT.

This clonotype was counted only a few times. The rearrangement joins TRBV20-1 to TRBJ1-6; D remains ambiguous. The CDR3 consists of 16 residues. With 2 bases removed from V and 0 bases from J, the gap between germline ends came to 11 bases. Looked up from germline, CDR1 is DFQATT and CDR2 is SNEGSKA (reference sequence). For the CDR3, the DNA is TGCAGTGCTAGAATGATCATGAGCTCCTATAATTCACCCCTCCACTTT. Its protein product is CSARMIMSSYNSPLHF.

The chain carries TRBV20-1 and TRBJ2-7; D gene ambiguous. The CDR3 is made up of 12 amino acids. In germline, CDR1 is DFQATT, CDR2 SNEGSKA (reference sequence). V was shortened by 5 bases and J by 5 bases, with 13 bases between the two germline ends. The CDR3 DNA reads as TGCAGTGCTCTTGTTGCTTCTCACGAGCAGTACTTC. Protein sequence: CSALVASHEQYF.

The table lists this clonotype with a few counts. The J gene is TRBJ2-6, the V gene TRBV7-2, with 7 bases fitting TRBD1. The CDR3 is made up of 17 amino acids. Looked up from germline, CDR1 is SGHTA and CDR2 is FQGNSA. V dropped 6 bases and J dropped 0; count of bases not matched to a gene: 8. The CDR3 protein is CASRGDSFLSGANVLTF. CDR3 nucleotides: TGTGCCAGCAGGGGGGACAGCTTCCTCTCTGGGGCCAACGTCCTGACTTTC.

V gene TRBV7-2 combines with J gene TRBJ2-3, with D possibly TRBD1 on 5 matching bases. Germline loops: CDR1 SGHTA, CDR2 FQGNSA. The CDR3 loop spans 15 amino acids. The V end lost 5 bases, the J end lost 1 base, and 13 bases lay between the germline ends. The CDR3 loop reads CASSTGGAGTDTQYF. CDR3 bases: TGTGCCAGCAGCACTGGTGGGGCAGGCACAGATACGCAGTATTTT. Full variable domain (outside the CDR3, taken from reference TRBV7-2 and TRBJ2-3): GAGVSQSPSNKVTEKGKDVELRCDPISGHTALYWYRQSLGQGLEFLIYFQGNSAPDKSGLPSDRFSAERTGGSVSTLTIQRTQQEDSAVYLCASSTGGAGTDTQYFGPGTRLTVL.

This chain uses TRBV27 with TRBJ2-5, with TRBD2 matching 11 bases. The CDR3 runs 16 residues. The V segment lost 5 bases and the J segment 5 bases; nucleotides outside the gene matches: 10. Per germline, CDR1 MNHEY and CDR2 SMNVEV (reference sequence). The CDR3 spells CASSQTSGEPLETQYF. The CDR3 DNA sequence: TGTGCCAGCAGTCAGACTAGCGGGGAGCCCTTGGAGACCCAGTACTTC.

CDR3 sequence: CASSTTAPRGHTF. In DNA, the CDR3 is TGTGCCAGCAGCACGACAGCCCCCCGCGGCCACACCTTC. This chain connects TRBV28 to TRBJ1-2; a weak D match, TRBD1 (5 bases). This CDR3 contains 13 residues. The germline V gene has CDR1 MDHEN and CDR2 SYDVKM. V was shortened by 6 bases and J by 12 bases, with 20 bases between the two germline ends.

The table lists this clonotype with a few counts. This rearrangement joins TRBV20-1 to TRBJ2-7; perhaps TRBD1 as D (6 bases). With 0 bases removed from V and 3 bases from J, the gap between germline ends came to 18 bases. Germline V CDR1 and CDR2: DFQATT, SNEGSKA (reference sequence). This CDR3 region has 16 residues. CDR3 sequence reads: CSARDLGDRTFYEQYF. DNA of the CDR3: TGCAGTGCTAGAGATCTTGGAGACAGGACCTTCTACGAGCAGTACTTC.

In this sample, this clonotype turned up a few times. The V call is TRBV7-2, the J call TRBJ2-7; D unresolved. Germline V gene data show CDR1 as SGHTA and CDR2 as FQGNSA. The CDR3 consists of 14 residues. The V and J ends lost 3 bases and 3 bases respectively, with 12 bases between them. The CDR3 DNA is TGTGCCAGCAGCTTTATAGGCAGCTTCTACGAGCAGTACTTC. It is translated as CASSFIGSFYEQYF.

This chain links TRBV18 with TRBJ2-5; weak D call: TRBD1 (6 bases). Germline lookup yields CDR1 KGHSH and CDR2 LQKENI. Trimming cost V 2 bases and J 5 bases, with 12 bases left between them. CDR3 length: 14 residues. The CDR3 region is CASSPYGGTETQYF. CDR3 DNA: TGTGCCAGCTCACCATATGGGGGCACGGAGACCCAGTACTTC.

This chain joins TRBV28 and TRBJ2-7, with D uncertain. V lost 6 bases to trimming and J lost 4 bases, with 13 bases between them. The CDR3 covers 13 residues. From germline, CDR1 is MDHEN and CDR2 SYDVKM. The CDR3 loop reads CASRDGQVYEQYF. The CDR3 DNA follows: TGTGCCAGCAGGGACGGGCAGGTTTACGAGCAGTACTTC.

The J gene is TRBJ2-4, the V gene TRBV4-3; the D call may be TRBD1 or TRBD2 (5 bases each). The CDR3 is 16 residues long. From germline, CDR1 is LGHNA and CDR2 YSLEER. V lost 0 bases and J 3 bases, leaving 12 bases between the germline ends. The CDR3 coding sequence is TGCGCCAGCAGCCAAGAGAGGGGCCAAAACAAAAACATTCAGTACTTC. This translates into CASSQERGQNKNIQYF.

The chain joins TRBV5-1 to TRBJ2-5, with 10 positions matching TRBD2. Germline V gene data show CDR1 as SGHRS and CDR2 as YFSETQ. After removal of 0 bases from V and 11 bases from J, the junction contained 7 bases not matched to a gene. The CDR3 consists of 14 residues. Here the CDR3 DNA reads TGCGCCAGCAGCTTGGAACTAGCGGGGAACGGGCAGTACTTC. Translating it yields CASSLELAGNGQYF.

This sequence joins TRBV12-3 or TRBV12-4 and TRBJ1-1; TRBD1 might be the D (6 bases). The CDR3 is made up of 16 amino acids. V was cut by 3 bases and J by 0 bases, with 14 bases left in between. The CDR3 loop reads CASSLLFGTMNTEAFF. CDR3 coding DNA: TGTGCCAGCAGTTTGTTGTTTGGGACAATGAACACTGAAGCTTTCTTT.

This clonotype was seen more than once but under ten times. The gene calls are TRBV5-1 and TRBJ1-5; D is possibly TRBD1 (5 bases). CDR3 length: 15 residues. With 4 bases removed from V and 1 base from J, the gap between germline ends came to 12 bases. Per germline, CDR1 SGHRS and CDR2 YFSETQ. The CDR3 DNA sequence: TGCGCCAGCAGCCAGGCCGGGGGGAGCAATCAGCCCCAGCATTTT. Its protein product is CASSQAGGSNQPQHF.

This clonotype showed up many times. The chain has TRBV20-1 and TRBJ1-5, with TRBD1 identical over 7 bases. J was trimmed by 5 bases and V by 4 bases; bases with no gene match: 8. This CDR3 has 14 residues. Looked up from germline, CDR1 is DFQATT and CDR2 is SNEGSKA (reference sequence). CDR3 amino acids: CSATLTGVDQPQHF. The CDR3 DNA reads TGCAGTGCTACCCTTACAGGGGTGGATCAGCCCCAGCATTTT.

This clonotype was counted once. CDR3 coding DNA: TGTGCCAGCAGGCCGGCTAGATCTACCGGGGAGCTGTTTTTT. This codes for CASRPARSTGELFF. The genes are TRBV7-2 and TRBJ2-2, with D unresolved. V gave up 6 bases and J gave up 5 bases, with 13 bases separating them. Germline loops: CDR1 SGHTA, CDR2 FQGNSA. The CDR3 extends over 14 amino acids.